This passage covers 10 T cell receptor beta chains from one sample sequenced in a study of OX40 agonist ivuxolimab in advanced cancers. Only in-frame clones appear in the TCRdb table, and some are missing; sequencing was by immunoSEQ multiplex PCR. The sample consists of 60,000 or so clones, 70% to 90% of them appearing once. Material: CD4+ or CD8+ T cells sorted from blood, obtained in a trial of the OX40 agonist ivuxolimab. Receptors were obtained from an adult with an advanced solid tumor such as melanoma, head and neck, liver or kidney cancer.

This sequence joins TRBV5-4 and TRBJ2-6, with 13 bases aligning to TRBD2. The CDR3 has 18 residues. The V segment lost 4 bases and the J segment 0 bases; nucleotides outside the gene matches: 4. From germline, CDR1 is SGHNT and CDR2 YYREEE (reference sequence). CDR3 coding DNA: TGTGCCAGCAGCAAGGGACTAGCGGGACTCTCTGGGGCCAACGTCCTGACTTTC. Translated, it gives CASSKGLAGLSGANVLTF.

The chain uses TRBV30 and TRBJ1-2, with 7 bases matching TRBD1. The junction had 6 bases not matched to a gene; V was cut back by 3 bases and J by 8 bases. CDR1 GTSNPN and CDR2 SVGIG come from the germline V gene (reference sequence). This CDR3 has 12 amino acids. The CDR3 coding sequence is TGTGCCTGGAGGTCGACAGGGTACGGCTACACCTTC. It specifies CAWRSTGYGYTF.

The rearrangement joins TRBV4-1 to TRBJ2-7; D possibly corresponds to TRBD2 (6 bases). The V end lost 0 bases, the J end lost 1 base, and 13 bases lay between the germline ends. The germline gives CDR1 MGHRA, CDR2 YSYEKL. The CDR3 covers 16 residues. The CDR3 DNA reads TGCGCCAGCAGCCAAGAAAGGGCGGGACCATCCTACGAGCAGTACTTC. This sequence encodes CASSQERAGPSYEQYF.

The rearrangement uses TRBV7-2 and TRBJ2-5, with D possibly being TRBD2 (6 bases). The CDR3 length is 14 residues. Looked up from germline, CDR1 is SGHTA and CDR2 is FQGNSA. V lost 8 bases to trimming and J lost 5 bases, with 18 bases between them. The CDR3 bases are TGTGCCAGCTCCGGGGGATCTGGGGGGGAGACCCAGTACTTC. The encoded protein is CASSGGSGGETQYF.

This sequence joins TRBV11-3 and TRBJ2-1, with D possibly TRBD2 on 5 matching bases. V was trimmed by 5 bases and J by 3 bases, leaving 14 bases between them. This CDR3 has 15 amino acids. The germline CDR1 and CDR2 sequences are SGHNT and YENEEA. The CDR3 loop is CASSPPGADYNEQFF. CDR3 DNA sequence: TGTGCCAGCAGCCCCCCCGGAGCGGACTACAATGAGCAGTTCTTC. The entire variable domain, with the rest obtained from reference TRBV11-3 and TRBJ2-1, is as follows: EAGVVQSPRYKIIEKKQPVAFWCNPISGHNTLYWYLQNLGQGPELLIRYENEEAVDDSQLPKDRFSAERLKGVDSTLKIQPAELGDSAVYLCASSPPGADYNEQFFGPGTRLTVL.

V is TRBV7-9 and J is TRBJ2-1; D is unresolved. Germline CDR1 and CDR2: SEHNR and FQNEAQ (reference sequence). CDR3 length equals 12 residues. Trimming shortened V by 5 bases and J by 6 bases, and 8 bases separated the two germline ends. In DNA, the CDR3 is TGTGCCAGCAGCCCCGACCGCAATGAGCAGTTCTTC. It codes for CASSPDRNEQFF.

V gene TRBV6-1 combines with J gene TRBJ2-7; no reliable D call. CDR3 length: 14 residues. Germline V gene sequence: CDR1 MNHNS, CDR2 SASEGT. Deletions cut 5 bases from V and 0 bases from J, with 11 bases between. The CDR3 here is CASSTTQDSYEQYF. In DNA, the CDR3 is TGTGCCAGCAGTACCACACAAGACTCCTACGAGCAGTACTTC.

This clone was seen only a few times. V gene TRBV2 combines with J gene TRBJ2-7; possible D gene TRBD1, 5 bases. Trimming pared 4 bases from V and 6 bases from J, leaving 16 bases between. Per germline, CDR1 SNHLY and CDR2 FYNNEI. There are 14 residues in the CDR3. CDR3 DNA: TGTGCCAGCAGTGTGTTGGGGCCACCGTCCGAGCAGTACTTC. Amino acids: CASSVLGPPSEQYF.

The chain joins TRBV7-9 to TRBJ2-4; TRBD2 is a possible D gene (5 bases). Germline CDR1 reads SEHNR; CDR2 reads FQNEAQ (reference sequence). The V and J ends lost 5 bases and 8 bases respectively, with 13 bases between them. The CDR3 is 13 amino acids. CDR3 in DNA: TGTGCCAGCAGCCCACTGACCGGGGACATTCAGTACTTC. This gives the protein CASSPLTGDIQYF.

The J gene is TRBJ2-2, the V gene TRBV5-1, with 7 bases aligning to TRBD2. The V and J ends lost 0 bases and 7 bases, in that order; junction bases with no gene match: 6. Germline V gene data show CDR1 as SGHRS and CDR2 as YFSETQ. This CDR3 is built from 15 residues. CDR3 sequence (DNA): TGCGCCAGCAGCTTGGCCAAGGCGGGAGACGGGGAGCTGTTTTTT. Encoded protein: CASSLAKAGDGELFF. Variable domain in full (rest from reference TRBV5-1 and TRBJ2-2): KAGVTQTPRYLIKTRGQQVTLSCSPISGHRSVSWYQQTPGQGLQFLFEYFSETQRNKGNFPGRFSGRQFSNSRSEMNVSTLELGDSALYLCASSLAKAGDGELFFGEGSRLTVL.